Listed below are T cell receptor beta chains from one sample, sequenced in a study of blood T cell repertoires in COVID-19. Clones were sequenced by immunoSEQ multiplex PCR, and TCRdb holds only the in-frame ones, with some missing. Of about 380,000 clones in the sample, around 87% were seen once. The sequenced sample consisted of PBMCs or T cells enriched from blood (not recorded which). The source of these receptors is a man aged 30-40 years who had recovered from COVID-19. Both conserved end residues are trimmed from each CDR3.

v_gene,j_gene,CDR3aa
TRBV5-6,TRBJ1-3,ASSLGQGFGNTIY
TRBV14,TRBJ1-1,ASSQDVGALPSEAF
TRBV7-2,TRBJ2-7,ASSFWGGTSEQY
TRBV6-5,TRBJ1-2,ASKGDSTNYGYT
TRBV23-1,TRBJ1-1,ASSKTEDTEAF
TRBV19,TRBJ1-1,ASSDRTNTEAF
TRBV25-1,TRBJ2-2,ASLGLAGGLSTGELF
TRBV20-1,TRBJ1-1,SARTIVGAF
TRBV3-1/TRBV3-2,TRBJ1-2,ASSGEGQYGYT
TRBV9,TRBJ1-1,ASSALGVGGTNTEAF